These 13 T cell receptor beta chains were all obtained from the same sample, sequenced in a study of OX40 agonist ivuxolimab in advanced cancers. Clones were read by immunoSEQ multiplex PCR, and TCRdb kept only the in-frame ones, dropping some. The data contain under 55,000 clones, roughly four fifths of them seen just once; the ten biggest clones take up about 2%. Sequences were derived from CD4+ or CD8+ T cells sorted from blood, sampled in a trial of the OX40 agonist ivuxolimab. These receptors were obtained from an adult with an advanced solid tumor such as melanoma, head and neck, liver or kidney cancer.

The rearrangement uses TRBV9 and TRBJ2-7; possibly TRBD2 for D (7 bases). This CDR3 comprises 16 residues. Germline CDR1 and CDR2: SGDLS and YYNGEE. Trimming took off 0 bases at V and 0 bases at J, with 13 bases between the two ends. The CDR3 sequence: CASSVEGGRSSYEQYF. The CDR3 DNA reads TGTGCCAGCAGCGTAGAGGGGGGGAGGAGCTCCTACGAGCAGTACTTC.

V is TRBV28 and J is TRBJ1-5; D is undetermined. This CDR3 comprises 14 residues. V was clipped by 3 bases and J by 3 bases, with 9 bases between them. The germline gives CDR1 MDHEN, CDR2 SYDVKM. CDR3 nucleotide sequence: TGTGCCAGCAGTTTCGGTCAGATCAATCAGCCCCAGCATTTT. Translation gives CASSFGQINQPQHF.

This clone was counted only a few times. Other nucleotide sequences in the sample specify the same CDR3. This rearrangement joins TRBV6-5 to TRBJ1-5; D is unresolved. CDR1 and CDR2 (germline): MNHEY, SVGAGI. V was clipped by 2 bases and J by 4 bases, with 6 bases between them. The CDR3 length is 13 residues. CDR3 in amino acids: CASSYGRNQPQHF. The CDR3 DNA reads TGTGCCAGCAGTTACGGAAGAAATCAGCCCCAGCATTTT.

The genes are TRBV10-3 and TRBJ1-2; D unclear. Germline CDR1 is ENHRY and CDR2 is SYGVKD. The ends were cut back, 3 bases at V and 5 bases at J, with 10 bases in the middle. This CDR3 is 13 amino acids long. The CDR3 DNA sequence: TGTGCCATCAGTGATGATGGGATTTATGGCTACACCTTC. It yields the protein CAISDDGIYGYTF.

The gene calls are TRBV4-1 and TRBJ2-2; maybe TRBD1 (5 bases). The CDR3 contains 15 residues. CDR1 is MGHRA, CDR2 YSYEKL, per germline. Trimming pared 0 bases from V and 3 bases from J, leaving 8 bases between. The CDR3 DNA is TGCGCCAGCAGCCAAGAGAACAGGTACACCGGGGAGCTGTTTTTT. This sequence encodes CASSQENRYTGELFF.

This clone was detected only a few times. The CDR3 reads CASSEGFNTEAFF. The CDR3 DNA is TGCGCCAGCAGTGAGGGATTTAATACTGAAGCTTTCTTT. The chain joins TRBV10-1 to TRBJ1-1; the D is unclear. The length of the CDR3 is 13 residues. Germline CDR1 is WNHNN and CDR2 is SYGVQD (reference sequence). V dropped 2 bases and J dropped 5 bases, with 9 bases sitting between them.

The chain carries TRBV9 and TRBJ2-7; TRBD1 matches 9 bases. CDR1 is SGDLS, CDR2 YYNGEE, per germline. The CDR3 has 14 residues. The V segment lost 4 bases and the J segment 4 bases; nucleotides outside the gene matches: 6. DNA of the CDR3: TGTGCCAGCAGCCCCCTGGGACAGGGTTACGAGCAGTACTTC. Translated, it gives CASSPLGQGYEQYF. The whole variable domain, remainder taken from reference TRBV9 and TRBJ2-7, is DSGVTQTPKHLITATGQRVTLRCSPRSGDLSVYWYQQSLDQGLQFLIQYYNGEERAKGNILERFSAQQFPDLHSELNLSSLELGDSALYFCASSPLGQGYEQYFGPGTRLTVT.

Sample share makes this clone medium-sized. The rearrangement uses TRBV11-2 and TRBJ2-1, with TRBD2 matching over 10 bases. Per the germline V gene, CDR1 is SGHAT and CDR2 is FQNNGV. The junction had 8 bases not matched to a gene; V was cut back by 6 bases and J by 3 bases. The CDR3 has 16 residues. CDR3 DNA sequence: TGTGCCAGCAGACCCCCGGGGACTAGCGTCTACAATGAGCAGTTCTTC. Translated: CASRPPGTSVYNEQFF.

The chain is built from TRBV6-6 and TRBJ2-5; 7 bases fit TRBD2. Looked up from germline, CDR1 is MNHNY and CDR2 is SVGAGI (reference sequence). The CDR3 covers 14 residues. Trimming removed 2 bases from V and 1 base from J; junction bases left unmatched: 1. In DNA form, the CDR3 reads TGTGCCAGCAGTTACGCGGGGGTCCAAGAGACCCAGTACTTC. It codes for CASSYAGVQETQYF.

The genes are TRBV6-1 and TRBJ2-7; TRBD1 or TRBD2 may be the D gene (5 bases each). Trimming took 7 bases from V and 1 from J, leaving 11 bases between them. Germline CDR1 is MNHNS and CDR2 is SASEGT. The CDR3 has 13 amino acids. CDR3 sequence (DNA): TGTGCCAGCACCGGGGCGGGTTCCTACGAGCAGTACTTC. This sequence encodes CASTGAGSYEQYF.

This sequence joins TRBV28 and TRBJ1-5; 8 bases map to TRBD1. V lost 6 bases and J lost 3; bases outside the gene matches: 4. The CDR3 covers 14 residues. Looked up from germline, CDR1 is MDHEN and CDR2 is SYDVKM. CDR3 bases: TGTGCCAGCAGCAAGGGACAGGCCAATCAGCCCCAGCATTTT. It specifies CASSKGQANQPQHF. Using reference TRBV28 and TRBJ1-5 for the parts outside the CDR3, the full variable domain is DVKVTQSSRYLVKRTGEKVFLECVQDMDHENMFWYRQDPGLGLRLIYFSYDVKMKEKGDIPEGYSVSREKKERFSLILESASTNQTSMYLCASSKGQANQPQHFGDGTRLSIL.

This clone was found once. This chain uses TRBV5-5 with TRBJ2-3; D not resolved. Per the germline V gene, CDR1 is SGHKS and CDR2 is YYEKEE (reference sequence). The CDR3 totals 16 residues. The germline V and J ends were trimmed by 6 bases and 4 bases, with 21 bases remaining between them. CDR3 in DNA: TGTGCCAGCACCACCCTCTCGGGCCCAGTCGCAGATACGCAGTATTTT. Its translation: CASTTLSGPVADTQYF.

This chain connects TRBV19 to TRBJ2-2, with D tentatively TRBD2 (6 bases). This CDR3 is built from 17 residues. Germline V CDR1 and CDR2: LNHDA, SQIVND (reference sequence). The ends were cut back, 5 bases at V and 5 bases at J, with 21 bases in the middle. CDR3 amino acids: CASSPRRGGVGTGELFF. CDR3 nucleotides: TGTGCCAGTAGTCCCCGGAGAGGCGGGGTCGGGACCGGGGAGCTGTTTTTT. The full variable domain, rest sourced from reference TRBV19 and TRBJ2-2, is DGGITQSPKYLFRKEGQNVTLSCEQNLNHDAMYWYRQDPGQGLRLIYYSQIVNDFQKGDIAEGYSVSREKKESFPLTVTSAQKNPTAFYLCASSPRRGGVGTGELFFGEGSRLTVL.